This TCR beta chain was identified in a study of human T cells and chemical hapten exposure. Overall study context: TCR yields per sample varied, mainly owing to small pooled library volume differences.

TCRdb reprocessed the RACE reads via MiXCR and lists one record per CDR3 protein. Of over 300,000 distinct CDR3 sequences listed, roughly 5% are singletons. There are 14 residues in the CDR3. Germline V lookup: CDR1 SGHTA, CDR2 FQGNSA. J was trimmed by 9 bases and V by 6 bases; bases with no gene match: 10. The time point is: pre-sensitization, week 0. Sample treatment: therapeutic diphenylcyclopropenone sensitization with weekly scalp DPC. The sequence came from a woman aged 45-65 years with alopecia areata. Some clones in this sample may be carry-over from other donors' samples. The specimen comprised whole blood, sampled in connection with sensitization to the hapten diphenylcyclopropenone (DPC). The J gene is TRBJ1-2, the V gene TRBV7-2; TRBD1 aligns across 10 bases. CDR3 loop: CASSRDRGGFSYTF. The CDR3 DNA sequence: TGTGCCAGCAGTAGGGACAGGGGCGGGTTTAGCTACACCTTC. The variable domain in full, completed from reference TRBV7-2 and TRBJ1-2, reads GAGVSQSPSNKVTEKGKDVELRCDPISGHTALYWYRQSLGQGLEFLIYFQGNSAPDKSGLPSDRFSAERTGGSVSTLTIQRTQQEDSAVYLCASSRDRGGFSYTFGSGTRLTVV.